This T cell receptor beta chain was identified in a study of shared clonotypes between healthy human individuals. Donors, healthy HIV-negative adults, lacked recent acute infections or vaccinations. Per the original data handling: In the immunoSEQ data, sequences were junction-only and lacked quality scores, so filtering differed. Repertoires were generated with immunoSEQ multiplex PCR, while TCRdb's copy carries only in-frame clones and drops some. D and trimming come from the DNA, and the V and J calls and clone size come from that table. The profile covers some 680,000 clones, with 55% to 85% appearing a single time and roughly 1.9% taken by the ten largest. The sample taken for sequencing was memory CD4+ T cells sorted from blood. Subset described: CD45RA-negative fraction. This clonotype was sampled from a woman aged 25-40 years in good health.

CDR3 residues: CASETLTDSYEQYF. The CDR3 DNA is TGTGCCAGCGAGACATTGACAGACAGCTACGAGCAGTACTTC. This chain joins TRBV2 and TRBJ2-7, with a possible D match to TRBD1 (5 bases). In germline, CDR1 is SNHLY, CDR2 FYNNEI. V lost 8 bases, J lost 3 bases, and 17 bases lay in between. The CDR3 has 14 amino acids. The entire variable domain, with the rest obtained from reference TRBV2 and TRBJ2-7, is as follows: EPEVTQTPSHQVTQMGQEVILRCVPISNHLYFYWYRQILGQKVEFLVSFYNNEISEKSEIFDDQFSVERPDGSNFTLKIRSTKLEDSAMYFCASETLTDSYEQYFGPGTRLTVT.